Shown below are 2 T cell receptor beta chains from a single sample sequenced in a study of post-analysis software for immune sequencing data. Every TCR beta cDNA library bore unique molecular identifiers. Each CDR3 protein is one row after TCRdb ran MiXCR on the PCR reads. This sample has hundreds of thousands of distinct CDR3 sequences, with 25% to 30% found just once. Study-level results: About five TRBV segments, including TRBV5-6, TRBV5-1 and TRBV20-1, were more frequent in patients than controls.

For these receptors, no antigen is known. Sequencing was carried out using blood. The receptors originated from a girl aged 10-17 years with multiple sclerosis.

The chain joins TRBV27 to TRBJ1-5, with D possibly being TRBD1 (5 bases). Trimming pared 3 bases from V and 8 bases from J, leaving 8 bases between. From germline, CDR1 is MNHEY and CDR2 SMNVEV (reference sequence). CDR3 length equals 12 residues. The CDR3 region has the DNA TGTGCCAGCAGTTTTTCGGGGGAGCCCCAGCATTTT. It translates to CASSFSGEPQHF.

The CDR3 sequence: CASSYSMGGGQGFYNEQFF. CDR3 in DNA: TGTGCCAGCAGTTACTCGATGGGCGGGGGGCAGGGGTTCTACAATGAGCAGTTCTTC. This chain uses TRBV6-5 with TRBJ2-1, with 8 bases lining up with TRBD2. The V gene end was trimmed by 0 bases and the J gene end by 3 bases; junction bases not matched to a gene: 13. The CDR3 contains 19 residues. CDR1 and CDR2 (germline): MNHEY, SVGAGI.